This TCR beta chain was identified during a study of response to subunit inactivated influenza vaccine. Whole-study findings and limits: Few additional T cells are recruited per seasonal influenza vaccination, authors suggested.

A single record per CDR3 protein comes from TCRdb applying MiXCR to the RT-PCR reads. The sample includes roughly 500,000 distinct CDR3 sequences, more than 15% of them seen just once. From germline, CDR1 is DFQATT and CDR2 SNEGSKA (reference sequence). Deletions cut 5 bases from V and 1 base from J, with 11 bases between. The CDR3 runs 13 residues. In this sample, this clonotype turned up a few times. Its antigen is unidentified. Sequences were derived from CD4+ T cells sorted from PBMCs, sampled approximately 25 months after vaccination. The receptor comes from a man aged 50 to 69 who received an inactivated influenza vaccine. This chain joins TRBV20-1 and TRBJ1-1; a weak D match, TRBD1 (6 bases). The CDR3 region has the DNA TGCAGTGCTTTACAGGGCCCGAACACTGAAGCTTTCTTT. This translates into CSALQGPNTEAFF.